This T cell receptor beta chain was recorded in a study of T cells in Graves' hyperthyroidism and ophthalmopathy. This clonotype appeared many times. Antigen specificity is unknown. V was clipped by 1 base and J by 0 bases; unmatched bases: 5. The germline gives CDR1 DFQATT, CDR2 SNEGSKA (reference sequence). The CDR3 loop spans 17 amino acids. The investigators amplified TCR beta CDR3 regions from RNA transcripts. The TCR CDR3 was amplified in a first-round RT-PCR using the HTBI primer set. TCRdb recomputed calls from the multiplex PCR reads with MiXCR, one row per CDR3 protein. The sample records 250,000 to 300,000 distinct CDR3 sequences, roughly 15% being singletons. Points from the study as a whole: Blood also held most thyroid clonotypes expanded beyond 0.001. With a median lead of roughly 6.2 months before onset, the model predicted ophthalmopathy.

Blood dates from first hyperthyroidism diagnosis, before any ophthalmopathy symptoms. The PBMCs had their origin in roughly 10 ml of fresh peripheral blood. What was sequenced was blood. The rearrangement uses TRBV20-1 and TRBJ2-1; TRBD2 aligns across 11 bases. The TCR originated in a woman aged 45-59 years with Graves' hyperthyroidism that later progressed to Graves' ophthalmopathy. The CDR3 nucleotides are TGCAGTGCTAGAGGTCCTACTAGCGGGAGCTCCTACAATGAGCAGTTCTTC. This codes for CSARGPTSGSSYNEQFF.